Sequencing of this T cell receptor (beta chain) was carried out in a study of response to subunit inactivated influenza vaccine. Points from the study as a whole: With each seasonal influenza vaccination, the authors suggested, few new T cells are recruited.

Each CDR3 protein gets one entry after TCRdb re-called the RT-PCR reads with MiXCR. The top ten hold approximately 10% of the sample, which has hundreds of thousands of distinct CDR3 sequences, less than 20% seen once. This clonotype has only a few counts. Its antigen is currently unknown. The length of the CDR3 is 15 residues. V lost 1 base and J 2 bases, leaving 9 bases between the germline ends. Germline V lookup: CDR1 LGHNA, CDR2 YSLEER. Here the sequenced sample was PBMCs from blood, taken about 5 days after vaccination. The rearrangement uses TRBV4-3 and TRBJ2-1; D is undetermined. The receptor comes from a man aged 50 to 60 who received an inactivated influenza vaccine. CDR3 sequence reads: CASSQGFSAYNEQFF. For the CDR3, the DNA is TGCGCCAGCAGCCAAGGGTTTTCGGCCTACAATGAGCAGTTCTTC.